A single sample is the source of the 15 T cell receptor beta chains below, sequenced in a study of radiotherapy plus CTLA-4 blockade in lung cancer. The assay was immunoSEQ multiplex PCR, and TCRdb's table has in-frame clones only and misses some. The sample shows approximately 53,000 clones, about 85% of them seen only once. The sample consisted of peripheral blood, taken from a patient treated with radiotherapy plus ipilimumab. These receptors were taken from a human donor with non-small cell lung cancer whose response to radiotherapy plus ipilimumab could not be evaluated.

The rearrangement joins TRBV19 to TRBJ2-7; 7 nucleotides align to TRBD1. Germline CDR1 LNHDA, CDR2 SQIVND (reference sequence). With V trimmed by 6 bases and J by 5 bases, 13 bases remained unmatched. This CDR3 region has 15 residues. The CDR3 DNA follows: TGTGCCAGTAGATCAGACAGGGCGCAACACAACGAGCAGTACTTC. Translating it yields CASRSDRAQHNEQYF.

This clone was detected only once. The chain links TRBV9 to TRBJ2-1, with D maybe TRBD2 (6 bases). This CDR3 is built from 17 residues. CDR1 and CDR2 from the germline V gene are SGDLS and YYNGEE. Trimming pared 3 bases from V and 0 bases from J, leaving 16 bases between. Written as DNA, the CDR3 is TGTGCCAGCAGCGACCCCTCGGGACTCCTCTCCTACAATGAGCAGTTCTTC. Residues: CASSDPSGLLSYNEQFF.

The chain recombines TRBV5-4 with TRBJ2-7, with D tentatively TRBD2 (6 bases). Germline CDR1 SGHNT, CDR2 YYREEE (reference sequence). The germline V and J ends were trimmed by 0 bases and 6 bases, with 16 bases remaining between them. This CDR3 has 15 amino acids. CDR3 sequence (DNA): TGTGCCAGCAGCTTGGGTGGGGGAGGAAATCGCGAGCAGTACTTC. It translates to CASSLGGGGNREQYF.

The chain combines TRBV28 with TRBJ1-5, with 9 bases identical to TRBD1. There are 15 residues in the CDR3. Trimming removed 6 bases from V and 1 base from J; junction bases left unmatched: 4. From germline, CDR1 is MDHEN and CDR2 SYDVKM. The CDR3 reads CASSKDRGSNQPQHF. The CDR3 DNA reads TGTGCCAGCAGCAAGGACAGGGGAAGCAATCAGCCCCAGCATTTT. The full variable domain, with the rest looked up from reference TRBV28 and TRBJ1-5, is DVKVTQSSRYLVKRTGEKVFLECVQDMDHENMFWYRQDPGLGLRLIYFSYDVKMKEKGDIPEGYSVSREKKERFSLILESASTNQTSMYLCASSKDRGSNQPQHFGDGTRLSIL.

V is TRBV4-3 and J is TRBJ1-2; 9 nucleotides match TRBD1. Trimming at V came to 0 bases and at J to 10 bases, leaving 15 bases not matched to a gene. The germline V gene encodes CDR1 LGHNA and CDR2 YSLEER. CDR3 size: 17 residues. The CDR3 DNA sequence: TGCGCCAGCAGCCAAGATCGGACGGACGGGACAGGGCAGAACTACACCTTC. Its translation: CASSQDRTDGTGQNYTF.

The rearrangement uses TRBV6-5 and TRBJ2-7, with a possible D match to TRBD1 (5 bases). Germline CDR1 reads MNHEY; CDR2 reads SVGAGI. The CDR3 runs to 14 residues. V was trimmed by 2 bases and J by 4 bases, leaving 12 bases between them. The CDR3 coding sequence is TGTGCCAGCAGTTACGTCAGGGATCGGTACGAGCAGTACTTC. It encodes CASSYVRDRYEQYF.

The chain links TRBV7-2 to TRBJ2-6; TRBD1 might be the D (5 bases). Trimming cost V 7 bases and J 3 bases, with 13 bases left between them. This CDR3 is 15 amino acids long. Germline lookup yields CDR1 SGHTA and CDR2 FQGNSA. CDR3 loop: CASTMTDRGANVLTF. The CDR3 nucleotides read TGTGCCAGCACCATGACAGACCGTGGGGCCAACGTCCTGACTTTC.

The rearrangement joins TRBV29-1 to TRBJ1-2; D is undetermined. The CDR3 sequence is 12 residues long. The germline V and J ends were trimmed by 4 bases and 4 bases, with 10 bases remaining between them. Germline V gives CDR1 SQVTM, CDR2 ANQGSEA. The CDR3 reads CSVVSGVYGYTF. The CDR3 nucleotides are TGCAGCGTTGTGTCCGGGGTCTATGGCTACACCTTC.

CDR3 DNA sequence: TGTGCCAGCAGCTCCACCCAACAGAATCGCGACGTCCTGACTTTC. This encodes CASSSTQQNRDVLTF. The chain employs TRBV7-9 and TRBJ2-6; no clear D gene. This CDR3 spans 15 amino acids. Germline V gene lookup returns CDR1 SEHNR and CDR2 FQNEAQ (reference sequence). Trimming stripped 4 bases from V and 11 bases from J, with 18 bases between.

Here the CDR3 reads CASSHSNQPQHF. The DNA for the CDR3 is TGTGCCAGCAGCCACTCTAATCAGCCCCAGCATTTT. The rearrangement links TRBV7-2 to TRBJ1-5; D is ambiguous. Trimming cost V 5 bases and J 4 bases, with 6 bases left between them. Per germline, CDR1 SGHTA and CDR2 FQGNSA. The CDR3 length is 12 residues.

This sequence joins TRBV7-3 and TRBJ2-2; unclear D gene. V was trimmed by 2 bases and J by 5 bases, leaving 6 bases between them. Germline V gives CDR1 SGHTA, CDR2 FQGTGA. The CDR3 extends over 13 amino acids. The CDR3 DNA follows: TGTGCCAGCAGCTTAGTACGGACCGGGGAGCTGTTTTTT. Amino acid sequence: CASSLVRTGELFF.

The chain joins TRBV9 to TRBJ2-3, with 11 bases that match TRBD2. This CDR3 contains 16 residues. The germline V gene encodes CDR1 SGDLS and CDR2 YYNGEE. J lost 1 base, V lost 1 base, and 2 bases had no gene match. The CDR3 nucleotides are TGTGCCAGCAGCGTACTAGCGGGAGGCCGCACAGATACGCAGTATTTT. Translated, it gives CASSVLAGGRTDTQYF.

The V gene is TRBV7-6, the J gene TRBJ1-6; 9 bases align to TRBD1. CDR3 length equals 15 residues. Germline CDR1 reads SGHVS; CDR2 reads FNYEAQ. V lost 2 bases, J lost 7 bases, and 3 bases stayed unmatched. CDR3 amino acids: CASSLRDRVNSPLHF. The CDR3 nucleotides are TGTGCCAGCAGCTTAAGGGACAGGGTGAATTCACCCCTCCACTTT.

The chain employs TRBV28 and TRBJ2-5; 7 bases agree with TRBD1. CDR1 and CDR2 from the germline V gene are MDHEN and SYDVKM. This CDR3 has 15 residues. After removal of 8 bases from V and 5 bases from J, the junction contained 14 bases not matched to a gene. The CDR3 spells CASAPPTGMMETQYF. CDR3 DNA sequence: TGTGCCAGCGCCCCCCCGACAGGGATGATGGAGACCCAGTACTTC.

This sequence joins TRBV27 and TRBJ2-7; TRBD1 agrees at 9 bases. CDR3 length: 14 amino acids. CDR1 and CDR2 (germline): MNHEY, SMNVEV (reference sequence). Unmatched junction bases numbered 6, after V lost 4 bases and J lost 5 bases. The DNA for the CDR3 is TGTGCCAGCAGTTCGGACAGGGGCGGGAACGAGCAGTACTTC. This codes for CASSSDRGGNEQYF.